This T cell receptor (beta chain) originates from a study of shared clonotypes between healthy human individuals. Unsorted PBMC DNA sequencing spanned ten immunoSEQ deep assay plates. The assay was immunoSEQ multiplex PCR, and TCRdb's table has in-frame clones only and misses some. The data show around 430,000 clones, about 76% seen once. Germline V CDR1 and CDR2: LNHDA, SQIVND (reference sequence). V gave up 7 bases and J gave up 4 bases, with 13 bases separating them. This CDR3 comprises 13 residues. Sequencing input: PBMCs. The source of this sequence is a woman between 35 and 50 years old in good health. Some clones in this sample may be carry-over from other donors' samples. The chain recombines TRBV19 with TRBJ1-1, with D perhaps TRBD1 (6 bases). Here the CDR3 DNA reads TGTGCCAGTACTCCTCTCAGGGGCACTGAAGCTTTCTTT. As protein: CASTPLRGTEAFF.